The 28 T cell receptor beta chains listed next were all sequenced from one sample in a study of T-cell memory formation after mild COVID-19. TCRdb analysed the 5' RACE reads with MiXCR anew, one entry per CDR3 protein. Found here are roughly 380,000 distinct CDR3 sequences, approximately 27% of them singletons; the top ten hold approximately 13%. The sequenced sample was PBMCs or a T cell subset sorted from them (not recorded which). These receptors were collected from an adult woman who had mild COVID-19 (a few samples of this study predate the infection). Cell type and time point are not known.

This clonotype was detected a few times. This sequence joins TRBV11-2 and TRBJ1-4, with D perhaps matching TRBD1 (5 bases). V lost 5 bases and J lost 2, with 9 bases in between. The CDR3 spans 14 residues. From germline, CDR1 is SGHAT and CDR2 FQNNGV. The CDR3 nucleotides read TGTGCCAGCAGCAAGGGGTTGACTAATGAAAAACTGTTTTTT. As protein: CASSKGLTNEKLFF.

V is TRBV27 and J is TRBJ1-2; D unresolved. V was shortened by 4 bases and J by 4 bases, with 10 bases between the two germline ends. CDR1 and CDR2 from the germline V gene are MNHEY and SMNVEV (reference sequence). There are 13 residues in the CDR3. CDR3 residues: CASSSADAYGYTF. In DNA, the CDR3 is TGTGCCAGCAGTTCGGCAGACGCCTATGGCTACACCTTC.

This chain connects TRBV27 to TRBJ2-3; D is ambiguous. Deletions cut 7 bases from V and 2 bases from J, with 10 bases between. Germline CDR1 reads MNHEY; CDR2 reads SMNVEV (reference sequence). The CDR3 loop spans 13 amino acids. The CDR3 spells CASKALNTDTQYF. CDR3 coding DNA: TGTGCCAGCAAGGCGTTAAACACAGATACGCAGTATTTT.

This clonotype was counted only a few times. CDR3 sequence: CASSLDWDSNYGYTF. The CDR3 DNA follows: TGTGCCAGCAGCTTAGACTGGGACAGTAACTATGGCTACACCTTC. This chain joins TRBV5-5 and TRBJ1-2, with 7 bases identical to TRBD1. V dropped 2 bases and J dropped 1; count of bases not matched to a gene: 5. The CDR3 has 15 residues. The V gene's germline CDR1 is SGHKS and CDR2 YYEKEE (reference sequence).

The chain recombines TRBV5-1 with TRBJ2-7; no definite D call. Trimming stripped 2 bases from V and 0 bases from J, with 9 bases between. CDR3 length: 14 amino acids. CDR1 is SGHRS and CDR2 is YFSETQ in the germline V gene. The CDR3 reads CASSFISRSYEQYF. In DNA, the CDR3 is TGCGCCAGCAGCTTTATATCGCGCTCCTACGAGCAGTACTTC.

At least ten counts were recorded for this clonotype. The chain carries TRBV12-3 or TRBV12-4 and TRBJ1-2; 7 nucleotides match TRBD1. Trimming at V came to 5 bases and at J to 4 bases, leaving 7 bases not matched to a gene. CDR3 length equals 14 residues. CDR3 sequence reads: CASSAQGLSYGYTF. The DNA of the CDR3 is TGTGCCAGCAGTGCACAGGGGTTGTCCTATGGCTACACCTTC.

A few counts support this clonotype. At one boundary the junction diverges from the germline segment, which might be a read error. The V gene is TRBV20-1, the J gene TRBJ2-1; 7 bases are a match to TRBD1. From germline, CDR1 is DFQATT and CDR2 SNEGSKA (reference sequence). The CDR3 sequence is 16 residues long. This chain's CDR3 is CSARDQGVIAYNEQFF. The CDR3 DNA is TGCAGTGCCAGAGACCAGGGGGTGATAGCCTACAATGAGCAGTTCTTC.

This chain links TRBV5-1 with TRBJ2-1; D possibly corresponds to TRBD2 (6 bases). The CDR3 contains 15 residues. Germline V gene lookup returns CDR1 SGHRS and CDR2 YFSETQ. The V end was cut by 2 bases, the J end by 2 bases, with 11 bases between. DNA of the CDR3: TGCGCCAGCAGCTTTTCACTAGCCCCCTACAATGAGCAGTTCTTC. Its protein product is CASSFSLAPYNEQFF. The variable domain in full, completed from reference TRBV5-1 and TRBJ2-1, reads KAGVTQTPRYLIKTRGQQVTLSCSPISGHRSVSWYQQTPGQGLQFLFEYFSETQRNKGNFPGRFSGRQFSNSRSEMNVSTLELGDSALYLCASSFSLAPYNEQFFGPGTRLTVL.

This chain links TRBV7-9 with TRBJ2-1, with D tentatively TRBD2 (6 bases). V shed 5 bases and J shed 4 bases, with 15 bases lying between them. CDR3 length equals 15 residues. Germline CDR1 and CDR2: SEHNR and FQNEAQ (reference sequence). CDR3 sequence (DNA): TGTGCCAGCAGCCCGGTTCTAGCGAGTTACAATGAGCAGTTCTTC. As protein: CASSPVLASYNEQFF.

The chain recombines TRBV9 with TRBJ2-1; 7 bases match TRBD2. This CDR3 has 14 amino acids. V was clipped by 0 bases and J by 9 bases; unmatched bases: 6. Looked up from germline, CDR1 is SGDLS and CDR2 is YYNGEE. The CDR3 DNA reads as TGTGCCAGCAGCGTAGGGGGGGGACGGAGTGAGCAGTTCTTC. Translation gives CASSVGGGRSEQFF.

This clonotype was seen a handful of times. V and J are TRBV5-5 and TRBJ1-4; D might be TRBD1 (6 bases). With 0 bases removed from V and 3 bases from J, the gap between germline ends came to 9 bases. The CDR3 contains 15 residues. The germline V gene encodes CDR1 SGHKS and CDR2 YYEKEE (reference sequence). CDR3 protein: CASSLDWTANEKLFF. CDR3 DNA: TGTGCCAGCAGCTTGGACTGGACAGCTAATGAAAAACTGTTTTTT.

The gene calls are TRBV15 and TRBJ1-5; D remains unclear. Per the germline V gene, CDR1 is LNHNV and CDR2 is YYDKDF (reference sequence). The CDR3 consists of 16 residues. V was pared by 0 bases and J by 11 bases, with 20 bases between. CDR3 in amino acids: CATSRELRVGLGAQHF. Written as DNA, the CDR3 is TGTGCCACCAGCAGAGAATTGCGGGTTGGGCTTGGGGCCCAGCATTTT. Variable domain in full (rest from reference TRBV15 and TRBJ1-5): DAMVIQNPRYQVTQFGKPVTLSCSQTLNHNVMYWYQQKSSQAPKLLFHYYDKDFNNEADTPDNFQSRRPNTSFCFLDIRSPGLGDTAMYLCATSRELRVGLGAQHFGDGTRLSIL.

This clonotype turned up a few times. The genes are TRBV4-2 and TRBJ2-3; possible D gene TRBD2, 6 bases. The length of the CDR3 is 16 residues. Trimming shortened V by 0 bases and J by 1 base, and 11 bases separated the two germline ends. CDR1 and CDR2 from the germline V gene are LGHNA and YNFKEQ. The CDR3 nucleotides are TGTGCCAGCAGCCAAGAAGGACTACCGGGCACAGATACGCAGTATTTT. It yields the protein CASSQEGLPGTDTQYF.

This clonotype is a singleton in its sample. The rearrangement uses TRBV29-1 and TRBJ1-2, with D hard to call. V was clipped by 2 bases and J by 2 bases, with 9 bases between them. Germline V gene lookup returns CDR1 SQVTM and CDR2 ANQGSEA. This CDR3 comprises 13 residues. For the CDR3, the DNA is TGCAGCGTTGAATGGACGGAAAACTATGGCTACACCTTC. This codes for CSVEWTENYGYTF. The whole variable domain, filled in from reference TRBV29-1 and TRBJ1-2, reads SAVISQKPSRDICQRGTSLTIQCQVDSQVTMMFWYRQQPGQSLTLIATANQGSEATYESGFVIDKFPISRPNLTFSTLTVSNMSPEDSSIYLCSVEWTENYGYTFGSGTRLTVV.

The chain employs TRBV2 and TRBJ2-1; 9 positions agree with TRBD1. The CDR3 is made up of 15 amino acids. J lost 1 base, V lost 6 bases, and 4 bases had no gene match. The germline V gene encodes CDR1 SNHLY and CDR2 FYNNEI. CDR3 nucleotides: TGTGCCAGCAGCGCAGGACAGGGGTCCTACAATGAGCAGTTCTTC. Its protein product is CASSAGQGSYNEQFF.

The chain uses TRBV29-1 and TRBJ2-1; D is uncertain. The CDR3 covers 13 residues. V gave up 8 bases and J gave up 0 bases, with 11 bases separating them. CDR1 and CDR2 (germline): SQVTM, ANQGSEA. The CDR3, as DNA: TGCAGCATCAGAGTACGCTCCTACAATGAGCAGTTCTTC. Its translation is CSIRVRSYNEQFF.

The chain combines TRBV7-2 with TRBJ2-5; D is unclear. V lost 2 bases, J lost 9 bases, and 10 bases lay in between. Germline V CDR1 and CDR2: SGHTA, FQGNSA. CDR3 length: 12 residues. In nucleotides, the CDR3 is TGTGCCAGCAGCTTATTAAGATCCGCCCAGTACTTC. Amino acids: CASSLLRSAQYF.

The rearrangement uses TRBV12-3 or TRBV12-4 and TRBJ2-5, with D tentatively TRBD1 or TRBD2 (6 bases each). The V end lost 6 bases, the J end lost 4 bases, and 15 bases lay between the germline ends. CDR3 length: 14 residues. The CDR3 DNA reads TGTGCCAGCAGCGGATGGGGGGCCCGAGAGACCCAGTACTTC. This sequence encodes CASSGWGARETQYF.

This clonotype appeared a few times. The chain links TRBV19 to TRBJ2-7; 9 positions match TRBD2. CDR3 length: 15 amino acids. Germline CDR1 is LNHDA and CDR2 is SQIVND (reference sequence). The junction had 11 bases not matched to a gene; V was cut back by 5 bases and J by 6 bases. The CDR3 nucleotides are TGTGCCAGTAGTTCGCCTGGAGCGGGAGGTCCCGAGCAGTACTTC. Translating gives CASSSPGAGGPEQYF.

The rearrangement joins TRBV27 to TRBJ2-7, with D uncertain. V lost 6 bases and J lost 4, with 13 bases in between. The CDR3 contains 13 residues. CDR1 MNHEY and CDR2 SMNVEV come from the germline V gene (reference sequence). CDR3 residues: CASSYGPAYEQYF. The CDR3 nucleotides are TGTGCCAGCAGCTACGGGCCGGCATACGAGCAGTACTTC.

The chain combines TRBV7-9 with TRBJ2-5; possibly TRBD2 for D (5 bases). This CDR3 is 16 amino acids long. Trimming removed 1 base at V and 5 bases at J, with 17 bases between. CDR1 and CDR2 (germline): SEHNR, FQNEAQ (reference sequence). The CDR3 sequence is CASSLGQRWARETQYF. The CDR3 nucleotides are TGTGCCAGCAGCTTAGGCCAGCGGTGGGCCAGGGAGACCCAGTACTTC.

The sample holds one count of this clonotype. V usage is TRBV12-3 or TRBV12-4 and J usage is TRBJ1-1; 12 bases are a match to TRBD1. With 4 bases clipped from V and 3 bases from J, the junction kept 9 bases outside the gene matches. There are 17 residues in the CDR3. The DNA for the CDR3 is TGTGCCAGCAGTTCTCCGGGACAGGGGGCGAGGGACACTGAAGCTTTCTTT. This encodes CASSSPGQGARDTEAFF.

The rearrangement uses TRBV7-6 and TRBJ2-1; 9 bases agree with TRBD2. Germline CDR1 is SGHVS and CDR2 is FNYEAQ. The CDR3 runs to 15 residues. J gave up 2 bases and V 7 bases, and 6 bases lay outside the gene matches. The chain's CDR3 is CASNPAGGAYNEQFF. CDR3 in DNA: TGTGCCAGCAACCCCGCGGGGGGGGCCTACAATGAGCAGTTCTTC.

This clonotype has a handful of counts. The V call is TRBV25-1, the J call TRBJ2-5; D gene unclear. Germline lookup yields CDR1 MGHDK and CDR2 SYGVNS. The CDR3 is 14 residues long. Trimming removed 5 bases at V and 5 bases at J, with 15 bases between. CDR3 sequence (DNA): TGTGCCAGCAGTCCCGGGCAGAGGCGGGAGACCCAGTACTTC. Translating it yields CASSPGQRRETQYF.

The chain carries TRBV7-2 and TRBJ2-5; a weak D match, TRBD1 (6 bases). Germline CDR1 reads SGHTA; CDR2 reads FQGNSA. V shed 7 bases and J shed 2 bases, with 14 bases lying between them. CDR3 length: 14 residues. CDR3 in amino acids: CASTLSGHQETQYF. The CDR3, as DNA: TGTGCCAGCACCCTCTCGGGACATCAAGAGACCCAGTACTTC.

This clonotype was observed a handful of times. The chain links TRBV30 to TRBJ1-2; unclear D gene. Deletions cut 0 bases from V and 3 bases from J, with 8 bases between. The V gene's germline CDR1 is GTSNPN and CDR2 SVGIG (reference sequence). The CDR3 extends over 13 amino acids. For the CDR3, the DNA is TGTGCCTGGAGTGTACTAGGGTACTATGGCTACACCTTC. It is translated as CAWSVLGYYGYTF.

CDR3 bases: TGTGCCGGAAGCGGGAGTGCAGATACGCAGTATTTT. This translates into CAGSGSADTQYF. The chain has TRBV5-6 and TRBJ2-3, with 8 bases lining up with TRBD2. The CDR3 sequence is 12 residues long. Per the germline V gene, CDR1 is SGHDT and CDR2 is YYEEEE. J gave up 4 bases and V 10 bases, and 5 bases lay outside the gene matches.

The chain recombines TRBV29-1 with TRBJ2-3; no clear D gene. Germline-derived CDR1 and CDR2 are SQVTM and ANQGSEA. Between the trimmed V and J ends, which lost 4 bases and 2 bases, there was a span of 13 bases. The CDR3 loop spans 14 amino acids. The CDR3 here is CSVAYSSPTDTQYF. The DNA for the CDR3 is TGCAGCGTTGCATATTCCAGCCCCACAGATACGCAGTATTTT.